The present T cell receptor (delta chain) was sequenced within a study of gamma-delta chains in newborns, infants, children (dated by TCRdb to about 2019). In terms of the full investigation: According to the study title, microbial exposure causes polyclonal expansion of innate gammadelta T cells right after birth. The study investigated how microbial exposure shaped innate gammadelta T cell populations in human newborns immediately after birth.

Sequencing instrument: Illumina MiSeq. TCRdb called clones afresh from the public reads with CATT; identical DNA rows were later merged. The sample contains some 5,000 delta-chain clones, 0.4% to 0.45% of them found a single time. The ten largest account for roughly 15% of the sample. In its sample, this clone was seen a few times. What antigen it recognizes has not been identified. A much larger clone lies a single base off, so this may be a read error. Other nucleotide sequences from this sample produce the same CDR3. V trim: 3 bases; J trim: 0 bases; unmatched bases: 5. From the cysteine up to the phenylalanine, the CDR3 has a length of 15 residues. Solely the CDR3 DNA is kept, with 45 bases framed from the first base. Looking up the germline V gene yields CDR1 GEAIGNYY and CDR2 EKD.

Sequencing was performed on blood. This chain is built from TRDV2 and TRDJ1; 8 bases in the middle match TRDD3. The clonotype originates from a child who was a newborn, infant or young child, either healthy, febrile or measles-vaccinated (not recorded which). The CDR3 sequence is CACDVLGGYTDKLIF. At the DNA level, the sequence is TGTGCCTGTGACGTACTGGGGGGTTACACCGATAAACTCATCTTT.